The 17 T cell receptor beta chains reported below all come from one sample, sequenced in a study of T cells expressing NK-cell markers. TCRdb reanalyzed the 5' RACE reads and collapses them to one entry per CDR3 protein, without DNA. This table holds 150,000 or so distinct CDR3 sequences. What was sequenced was blood T cells: a sorted CD56 or NKG2C T cell subset, CD4+ or CD8+ T cells, or bulk PBMC T cells (not recorded which). These receptors were obtained from a woman between 18 and 70 years old in good health.

The chain links TRBV27 to TRBJ1-2; there is no DNA to check the TCRdb D call of TRBD1. The CDR3 is 14 residues long. Germline assignment: CDR1 MNHEY and CDR2 SMNVEV (reference sequence). The CDR3 sequence is CASSPGQGWYGYTF.

CDR3 protein: CSAPDRGAYEQYF. The chain has TRBV20-1 and TRBJ2-7; TCRdb proposes TRBD1, but this gene call is untestable without DNA. The CDR3 is made up of 13 amino acids. Germline V gives CDR1 DFQATT, CDR2 SNEGSKA (reference sequence).

This chain uses TRBV20-1 with TRBJ2-1; TCRdb gives TRBD2 as the D gene, but with no DNA this cannot be confirmed. CDR3 length equals 15 residues. CDR1 and CDR2 (germline): DFQATT, SNEGSKA (reference sequence). The CDR3 here is CSASSGSKRDNEQFF.

This chain connects TRBV5-1 to TRBJ1-2; TCRdb's D call, TRBD1, is unchecked because there is no DNA. This CDR3 is 15 amino acids long. Looked up from germline, CDR1 is SGHRS and CDR2 is YFSETQ. The CDR3 sequence: CASRSPGQGFYGYTF. Drawing the rest from reference TRBV5-1 and TRBJ1-2, the complete variable domain is KAGVTQTPRYLIKTRGQQVTLSCSPISGHRSVSWYQQTPGQGLQFLFEYFSETQRNKGNFPGRFSGRQFSNSRSEMNVSTLELGDSALYLCASRSPGQGFYGYTFGSGTRLTVV.

The chain carries TRBV7-3 and TRBJ2-7; TCRdb reports TRBD1, a call that lacks DNA to check it against. From germline, CDR1 is SGHTA and CDR2 FQGTGA. This CDR3 region has 13 residues. The CDR3 loop is CASSLQGQGEQYF. Full variable domain (missing parts from reference TRBV7-3 and TRBJ2-7): GAGVSQTPSNKVTEKGKYVELRCDPISGHTALYWYRQSLGQGPEFLIYFQGTGAADDSGLPNDRFFAVRPEGSVSTLKIQRTERGDSAVYLCASSLQGQGEQYFGPGTRLTVT.

The V call is TRBV20-1, the J call TRBJ1-1. There are 13 residues in the CDR3. CDR1 is DFQATT and CDR2 is SNEGSKA in the germline V gene (reference sequence). CDR3 region: CSARGGGDTEAFF.

The genes are TRBV6-1 and TRBJ2-2; checking the TCRdb D call of TRBD2 is not possible without DNA. This CDR3 is 15 amino acids long. CDR1 and CDR2 from the germline V gene are MNHNS and SASEGT. The CDR3: CASSDRLAGRGELFF.

This chain uses TRBV12-3 or TRBV12-4 with TRBJ2-5; the TCRdb call, TRBD1, lacks DNA for checking. The CDR3 is 12 residues long. CDR3 protein: CASSFRVETQYF.

The genes are TRBV12-3 or TRBV12-4 and TRBJ2-7; TCRdb lists TRBD1, though no DNA is available to test this call. This CDR3 spans 19 amino acids. CDR3 amino acids: CASSPPPGQGAQSSYEQYF.

This chain joins TRBV20-1 and TRBJ2-3; the D call of TRBD2 rests on TCRdb alone, since no DNA is present to check it. The CDR3 has 15 residues. Germline V gene sequence: CDR1 DFQATT, CDR2 SNEGSKA (reference sequence). CDR3 in amino acids: CSAPERGAYTDTQYF.

The rearrangement links TRBV4-1 to TRBJ2-1; TCRdb gives TRBD1 as the D gene, but with no DNA this cannot be confirmed. The CDR3 runs to 13 residues. Germline CDR1 is MGHRA and CDR2 is YSYEKL. The CDR3 spells CASSQFRVAEQFF.

The chain joins TRBV2 to TRBJ2-1; TCRdb outputs TRBD1, but without DNA this stays unchecked. The CDR3 is 15 amino acids. Germline-derived CDR1 and CDR2 are SNHLY and FYNNEI. The CDR3 is CASSGTGGAFNEQFF. Full variable domain (missing parts from reference TRBV2 and TRBJ2-1): EPEVTQTPSHQVTQMGQEVILRCVPISNHLYFYWYRQILGQKVEFLVSFYNNEISEKSEIFDDQFSVERPDGSNFTLKIRSTKLEDSAMYFCASSGTGGAFNEQFFGPGTRLTVL.

The chain recombines TRBV10-3 with TRBJ2-7; no DNA is available, so the TRBD2 call from TCRdb remains unchecked. The CDR3 has 13 amino acids. Germline V gene data show CDR1 as ENHRY and CDR2 as SYGVKD. The CDR3 protein is CATQRETAYEQYF.

The genes are TRBV7-7 and TRBJ2-7; TCRdb picks TRBD1, but there is no DNA to check that call. Germline V gene data show CDR1 as SSHAT and CDR2 as FNYEAQ (reference sequence). The CDR3 has 14 amino acids. CDR3: CASSLAAGASEQYF.

The chain is built from TRBV20-1 and TRBJ2-2; there is no DNA to check the TCRdb D call of TRBD2. The CDR3 loop spans 17 amino acids. Per the germline V gene, CDR1 is DFQATT and CDR2 is SNEGSKA (reference sequence). CDR3: CSARDFLGGVRTGELFF.

The chain has TRBV12-3 or TRBV12-4 and TRBJ2-1. The length of the CDR3 is 14 residues. The CDR3 reads CASSLGTTYNEQFF.

The V and J genes are TRBV4-2 and TRBJ2-5. Germline CDR1 reads LGHNA; CDR2 reads YNFKEQ. CDR3 size: 14 residues. The CDR3 sequence is CASSQAGDQETQYF.